This T cell receptor beta chain was obtained from a study of T-cell memory formation after mild COVID-19. Study observations and caveats: Clones contracting day 15 to 85 were balanced CD4/CD8; later expanders leaned CD4+. Mostly located in CM and EM were contracting CD4+ clones, with contracting CD8+ clones located in EMRA.

In the case of this clonotype: The antigen is unknown.

With 6 bases clipped from V and 3 bases from J, the junction kept 6 bases outside the gene matches. This CDR3 spans 15 amino acids. Germline V gene data show CDR1 as KGHSH and CDR2 as LQKENI. MiXCR, run by TCRdb on the 5' RACE reads, gives a single entry per CDR3 protein. The sample includes around 420,000 distinct CDR3 sequences, approximately 24% of them seen just once. The sequence derives from an adult woman who had mild COVID-19 (a few samples of this study predate the infection). Cell type and time point are not known. Sequenced sample: PBMCs or a T cell subset sorted from them (not recorded which). The chain links TRBV18 to TRBJ2-1; 9 nucleotides match TRBD1. CDR3 residues: CASSSTGGDYNEQFF. Here the CDR3 DNA reads TGTGCCAGCTCGTCAACAGGGGGCGACTACAATGAGCAGTTCTTC.